This T cell receptor (beta chain) was found in a study of cytomegalovirus exposure and HLA in healthy donors (dated by TCRdb to the late 2010s). About the full investigation: An earlier analysis of roughly 570 of the donors reported 276 Gb of sequence data and 95 million to 130 million unique TCR beta sequences obtained from around 170 million T cells. An early release covering 550 to 650 HLA-typed donors comprised around 300 gigabases of sequencing data and roughly 86 million unique TCR sequences. Of the roughly 400 genotyped donors, less than 90% were placed in the genetic ancestry cluster associated with self-reported Caucasian donors. The study aimed to test whether cataloging public T cell receptors could reveal signatures of past pathogen exposure. Using immunosequencing, the study profiled T cell repertoires from 666 subjects and related those repertoires to cytomegalovirus serostatus. Along with the roughly 670-subject first cohort, a separate validation cohort of around 110 different subjects was used. To predict cytomegalovirus infection status, the study brought together high-throughput TCR immunosequencing, statistical association of individual TCRs with disease status, and machine learning. A later analysis re-examined previously published TCR beta repertoires from 600 to 700 donors and added high-resolution HLA genotyping to investigate patterns of TCR occurrence. Rather than drawing on any new phenotypic data, the later analysis identified candidate immune exposures from TCR beta sequences and the way those sequences occurred across donors. An earlier analysis of around 580 of the donors used high-throughput TCR beta sequencing to judge whether each TCR beta V gene segment behaved as functional or pseudogenic. Donor age, sex, ethnicity and CMV serostatus were compiled alongside the repertoire data. A later genetic analysis took genome-wide SNP genotypes for about 65% of the roughly 670 donors and used that subset as a discovery cohort. All discovery cohort repertoires had been generated using a single sequencing platform. Both class I and class II loci were covered by HLA typing, at four-digit resolution. Typing coverage differed by locus: A, B, C, DRB1 and DQB1 were typed in roughly 620-630 donors, DQA1 in 522, DPA1 in 600 to 610, and DPB1 in 400 to 490. Roughly five DR-DQ haplotypes were handled as single units for association and clustering, since linkage in the cohort was strong. Across some 400 genotyped donors of the cohort, an average of approximately 220,000 unique TCR beta nucleotide sequences per donor were sequenced, and around 19% of those sequences were non-productive. Study-wide findings and limitations: A further reported finding was that TCR beta sequences accurately predicted the HLA-A and HLA-B alleles for most subjects in the first cohort. In a later analysis, most CMV-associated TCR beta chains were found to appear HLA-restricted, with HLA associations seemingly driven largely by CMV exposure. A cluster of highly shared sequence variants was judged likely to be a technical artifact of the sequencing pipeline. Assigning TCR associations to individual alleles was difficult when HLA alleles, especially DR and DQ, strongly co-occurred. Roughly uniform sequencing depth across donors was assumed in presence/absence analyses, although this assumption may not hold. A later genetic analysis associated a missense DCLRE1C variant with V-gene and J-gene trimming of TCR beta chains, and an independent cohort replicated the association. Specific HLA alleles were associated with 18,000 or so TCR beta sequences at a false discovery rate of 0.05 in a later analysis. Because counts were too low, fewer than 20 rarely observed V segments, including chromosome 9 orphons, were excluded from the earlier analysis of under 650 of the donors. This cohort had only TCR beta chains sequenced, and the lack of alpha or paired-chain data limited which features could be detected. In a later analysis, several top co-occurrence clusters were reported to appear linked to parvovirus B19, influenza, CMV and Epstein-Barr virus. It was suggested by the authors that the approach could potentially be generalized to other disease states and immunological phenotypes. Most TCR sequences were seen in very few donors, while some public TCRs were found in many individuals. Three of the identified cytomegalovirus-associated TCR beta chains were confirmed in vitro to be specific for cytomegalovirus antigens. Cytomegalovirus status was reported to be diagnosed by the classifier with high specificity and sensitivity in both the original and validation cohorts. Broadly in line with IMGT annotations, most TCR beta V segments showed up in productive rearrangements about 87% or about 30% of the time in an earlier analysis of 450 to 750 of the donors. Linkage disequilibrium might explain the correlated functional status among segregating V segments, but an unknown experimental factor could not be ruled out. In the study, 164 TCR beta chains were listed as associated with cytomegalovirus. Compared with equally common non-associated chains, HLA-associated TCR beta chains in a later analysis were more clonally expanded and had lower generation probabilities. Because HLA typing was missing for some donors at each locus, association tests included only the typed subset. Some IMGT-functional V segments, including TRBV6-2 and TRBV6-3, could not be told apart with the 87-base-pair reads, so those segments were excluded. A later analysis found that TCR association rates varied across HLA loci, with DRB1 alleles showing the most associated TCRs and HLA-C alleles the fewest. Compared with the 666-donor mean, donors in an Asian-associated ancestry cluster had fewer N-insertions in productive TCRs, according to a later genetic analysis. Immune exposure information for the cohort was limited to CMV serostatus.

As regards this clone: What this receptor recognizes is not known. Per-base qualities were not stored, and no clone one base away is much larger.

Reading from cysteine to phenylalanine, the CDR3 counts 15 amino acids. Only the CDR3 portion is preserved as DNA: 45 bases, with reading frame beginning at the first base. The V end gives up 6 bases and the J end 4 bases, leaving 8 bases in the junction not matched to a gene. CDR1 SNHLY and CDR2 FYNNEI are derived from the germline V gene. Libraries came from the immunoSEQ multiplex PCR assay. For the multiplex PCR, a mixture combining 60 forward primers for TCR Vbeta segments and 13 reverse primers for TCR Jbeta segments was used. Amplification of the CDR3 region of rearranged TCR beta genes was performed with a multiplex PCR assay on genomic DNA. The Illumina HiSeq System was used to sequence the amplified TCR beta libraries as 87-base-pair reads. The paper's data handling went like this. Across the 640 or so repertoires, a later analysis counted 80 million or so unique TCR beta chains, roughly 11 million of which were shared by at least two donors. Raw reads were error-corrected and collapsed into unique sequences by a nearest-neighbor algorithm in which closely related sequences were merged to remove PCR and sequencing errors. To assign V, D and J gene segments, CDR3 sequences were aligned to IMGT reference sequences. Each retained sequence needed at least a six-nucleotide match to both a V gene segment and a J gene segment. Rearrangements were called productive when the CDR3 lacked stop codons and stayed in frame with V and J; all others were non-productive. CDR3 was defined according to IMGT convention as the region running from the second conserved V-encoded cysteine to the conserved J-encoded phenylalanine. The earlier analysis of approximately 590 of the donors excluded any sequence lacking an unambiguous match to a single V gene segment. An earlier analysis of approximately 590 of the donors classified V segments as functional when productive rearrangements were above 56.7% and as segregating when the standard deviation between donors was above 5%. To diagnose cytomegalovirus status from the catalog of TCR beta chain sequences, a statistical classification framework was built. In a later analysis, TCR nucleotide sequences were compared against IMGT/GENE-DB human TR gene sequences so that V and J genes could be assigned. The TCRdist pipeline was used in a later analysis to assign CDR3 sequences and most-parsimonious VDJ recombination scenarios. In a later analysis, each TCR beta chain was defined by its CDR3 amino acid sequence together with its V-gene family, and reads without a unique V-gene family were excluded. In a later analysis, 550 to 650 highly shared, low-generation-probability nucleotide sequences were removed to address suspected cross-contamination and a sequencing artifact. In a later analysis, a clonal expansion index was calculated for each public chain from normalized within-repertoire ranks of inferred template counts. In a later analysis, generation probabilities were computed with a VDJ recombination model fitted to out-of-frame rearrangements, and the resulting probabilities were checked against IGoR. In a later analysis, TCR-TCR, TCR-HLA and TCR-CMV co-occurrence was scored with hypergeometric tests, and a repertoire-size bias correction was applied to TCR pairs. False discovery rates were estimated in a later analysis by permuting HLA or CMV assignments 20 times. In a later analysis, co-occurring TCRs were grouped using DBSCAN, with TCRdist sequence similarity added in when clustering inside HLA-allele-positive subsets. Co-occurrence clustering excluded repertoires with fewer than 30,000 or more than 120,000 public chains, plus five with anomalous nucleotide sharing. This is the immuneACCESS table as TCRdb keeps it, with only in-frame sequences that have V and J called. A part of the clones is gone; compared with another copy, unresolved V genes explain less than half, and the rest is unexplained. From that table come the V and J calls and clone size; the DNA was used to work out D and trimming. Recorded for this sample are around 200,000 clones; about 77% of them occurred a single time. Together, the top ten hold over 4% of the sample.

The cohort was made up of 500 to 850 healthy bone marrow donors. All cohort members were sampled while nominally healthy, although unrecorded immune exposures were likely present. The donor was CMV seropositive and belonged to the group of 250 to 300 seropositive cohort members. A peripheral blood sample was provided by each donor, and peripheral blood mononuclear cells were used for TCR beta sequencing. The Qiagen DNeasy Blood Extraction Kit was used to extract genomic DNA from the blood cell samples. The receptor was isolated from a man aged 30 to 45 in good health and CMV-seropositive. The chain links TRBV2 with TRBJ2-7, with 11 junctional bases fitting TRBD2. The material sequenced was PBMCs. The sequence in DNA is TGTGCCAGCAGATTGGAGGGACTAGCGGATTACGAGCAGTACTTC. This encodes CASRLEGLADYEQYF.